The clone carrying this T cell receptor beta chain was seen only once. The antigen remains unidentified. This CDR3 comprises 17 residues. V was clipped by 2 bases and J by 2 bases, with 16 bases between them. The germline CDR1 and CDR2 sequences are MGHRA and YSYEKL. Using immunoSEQ multiplex PCR, the repertoire was profiled, and TCRdb retains in-frame clones only, with some absent. The sample holds 60,000 to 80,000 clones, about nine tenths seen once. The sample comes from a study of graft-versus-host responses after intestinal transplantation. The input for sequencing was unstimulated CD8+ T cells sorted from spleen or lymph node cells, taken before intestinal transplant. The receptor comes from a human donor who received an intestinal transplant. The J gene is TRBJ2-1, the V gene TRBV4-1; possible D gene TRBD1, 7 bases. CDR3 nucleotide sequence: TGCGCCAGCAGCCAATCACTTCAGGGGGGACCCTACAATGAGCAGTTCTTC. It specifies CASSQSLQGGPYNEQFF.